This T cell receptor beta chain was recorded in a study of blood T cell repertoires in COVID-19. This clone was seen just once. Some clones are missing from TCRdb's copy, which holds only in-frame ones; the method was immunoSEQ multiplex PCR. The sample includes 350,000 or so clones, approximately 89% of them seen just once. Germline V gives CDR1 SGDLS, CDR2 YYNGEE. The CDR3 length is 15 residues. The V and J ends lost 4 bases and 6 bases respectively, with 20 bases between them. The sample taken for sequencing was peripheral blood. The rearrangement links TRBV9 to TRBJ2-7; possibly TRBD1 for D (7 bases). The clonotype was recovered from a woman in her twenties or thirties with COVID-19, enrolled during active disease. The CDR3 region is CASSPRGDSPSEQYF. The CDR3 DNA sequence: TGTGCCAGCAGCCCAAGGGGGGACAGTCCCTCCGAGCAGTACTTC.